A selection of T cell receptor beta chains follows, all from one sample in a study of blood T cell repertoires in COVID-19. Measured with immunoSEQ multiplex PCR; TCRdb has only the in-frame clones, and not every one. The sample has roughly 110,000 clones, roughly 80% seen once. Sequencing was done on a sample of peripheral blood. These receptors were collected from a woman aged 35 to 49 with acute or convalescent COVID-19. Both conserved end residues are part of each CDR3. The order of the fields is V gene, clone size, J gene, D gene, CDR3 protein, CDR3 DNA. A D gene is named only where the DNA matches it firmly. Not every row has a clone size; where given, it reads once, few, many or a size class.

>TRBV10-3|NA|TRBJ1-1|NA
CAISDSGPDSEAFF
TGTGCCATCAGTGACTCAGGACCCGACAGTGAAGCTTTCTTT
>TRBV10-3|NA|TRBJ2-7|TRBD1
CAISDWDRTFYEQYF
TGTGCCATCAGTGACTGGGACAGAACCTTTTACGAGCAGTACTTC
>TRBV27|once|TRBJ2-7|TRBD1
CASSGYNRGVRDEQYF
TGTGCCAGCAGTGGCTATAACAGGGGGGTGCGGGACGAGCAGTACTTC
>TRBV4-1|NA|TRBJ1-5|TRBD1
CASSLGTVNQPQHF
TGCGCCAGCAGCCTCGGGACAGTCAATCAGCCCCAGCATTTT
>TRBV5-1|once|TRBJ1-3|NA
CASSIGDSGNTIYF
TGCGCCAGCAGCATAGGGGACTCTGGAAACACCATATATTTT
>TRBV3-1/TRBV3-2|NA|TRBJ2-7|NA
CASSSGRARTMVPYEQYF
TGTGCCAGCAGTTCGGGCAGGGCAAGAACAATGGTCCCCTACGAGCAGTACTTC
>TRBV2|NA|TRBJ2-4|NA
CASTIAGNIQYF
TGTGCCAGCACCATCGCAGGAAACATTCAGTACTTC
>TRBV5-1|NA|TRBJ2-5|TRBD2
CASSPGLRGVRGETQYF
TGCGCCAGCAGCCCGGGGCTGCGGGGGGTCCGGGGAGAGACCCAGTACTTC
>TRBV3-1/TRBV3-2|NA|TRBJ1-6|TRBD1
CASSQLTGVAGNSPLHF
TGTGCCAGCAGCCAGTTAACAGGGGTCGCCGGTAATTCACCCCTCCACTTT
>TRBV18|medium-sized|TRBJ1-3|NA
CASSPRTAPIGNTIYF
TGTGCCAGCTCACCGCGAACTGCGCCTATTGGAAACACCATATATTTT